The 21 T cell receptor beta chains below all came from one sample that was sequenced in a study of T-cell memory formation after mild COVID-19. TCRdb reprocessed the 5' RACE reads via MiXCR and lists one record per CDR3 protein. The sample shows 150,000 or so distinct CDR3 sequences, 25% to 40% of them seen only once. The sample comprised PBMCs or a T cell subset sorted from them (not recorded which). These receptor sequences come from an adult woman who had mild COVID-19 (a few samples of this study predate the infection). Cell type and time point are not known.

Concerning this clonotype itself: Relative to the germline gene, one junction end is altered; a read error may explain this. The rearrangement links TRBV18 to TRBJ1-2; D is unresolved. The CDR3 has 15 residues. Germline V gene lookup returns CDR1 KGHSH and CDR2 LQKENI. Written as DNA, the CDR3 is TGTGCCGGCTCACCCCAAGGGTATTGGAACTATGGCTACACCTTC. It encodes CAGSPQGYWNYGYTF.

This chain connects TRBV15 to TRBJ2-7, with D tentatively TRBD1 or TRBD2 (6 bases each). CDR1 LNHNV and CDR2 YYDKDF come from the germline V gene (reference sequence). V gave up 9 bases and J gave up 1 base, with 22 bases separating them. The CDR3 has 16 amino acids. The CDR3 is CATSTRGRISSYEQYF. The CDR3 DNA reads as TGTGCCACTTCAACCCGGGGGCGGATTTCATCCTACGAGCAGTACTTC.

At least ten counts were recorded for this clonotype. The rearrangement joins TRBV9 to TRBJ2-2; D is possibly TRBD1 or TRBD2 (6 bases each). This CDR3 is 17 amino acids long. CDR1 is SGDLS and CDR2 is YYNGEE in the germline V gene. The V end lost 2 bases, the J end lost 5 bases, and 19 bases lay between the germline ends. In nucleotides, the CDR3 is TGTGCCAGCAGCGTCGCCCCTGAGGGGGGAGTAACCGGGGAGCTGTTTTTT. It specifies CASSVAPEGGVTGELFF. The full variable domain, completed using reference TRBV9 and TRBJ2-2, is DSGVTQTPKHLITATGQRVTLRCSPRSGDLSVYWYQQSLDQGLQFLIQYYNGEERAKGNILERFSAQQFPDLHSELNLSSLELGDSALYFCASSVAPEGGVTGELFFGEGSRLTVL.

The chain combines TRBV29-1 with TRBJ1-2; TRBD1 might be the D (5 bases). The CDR3 covers 17 residues. Deletions cut 5 bases from V and 3 bases from J, with 25 bases between. The germline CDR1 and CDR2 sequences are SQVTM and ANQGSEA. The CDR3 DNA sequence: TGCAGCGTTCACGACAGACAGACCGAATTCTTGGACTATGGCTACACCTTC. Protein product: CSVHDRQTEFLDYGYTF.

The V call is TRBV9, the J call TRBJ2-3, with unresolved D. V lost 1 base and J lost 2, with 11 bases in between. Germline V CDR1 and CDR2: SGDLS, YYNGEE. The CDR3 extends over 15 amino acids. The CDR3 spells CASSVTSLSTDTQYF. In DNA form, the CDR3 reads TGTGCCAGCAGCGTAACGAGTCTTTCCACAGATACGCAGTATTTT. Full variable domain (remainder filled in from reference TRBV9 and TRBJ2-3): DSGVTQTPKHLITATGQRVTLRCSPRSGDLSVYWYQQSLDQGLQFLIQYYNGEERAKGNILERFSAQQFPDLHSELNLSSLELGDSALYFCASSVTSLSTDTQYFGPGTRLTVL.

In its sample, this clonotype was seen a few times. The rearrangement joins TRBV20-1 to TRBJ2-7, with 11 nucleotides matching TRBD1. After removal of 4 bases from V and 0 bases from J, the junction contained 8 bases not matched to a gene. The germline V gene has CDR1 DFQATT and CDR2 SNEGSKA (reference sequence). CDR3 length: 16 residues. CDR3 nucleotides: TGCAGTGCTACCGCCGGACAGGGGGCTGGCTCCTACGAGCAGTACTTC. Its protein product is CSATAGQGAGSYEQYF.

In its sample, this clonotype was seen a few times. The chain has TRBV5-6 and TRBJ2-1; D unclear. The V and J ends lost 1 base and 5 bases respectively, with 1 base between them. The CDR3 totals 11 residues. Germline values: CDR1 SGHDT, CDR2 YYEEEE. The CDR3 bases are TGTGCCAGCAGCTTGAACAATGAGCAGTTCTTC. It encodes CASSLNNEQFF.

This clonotype was seen once. V gene TRBV10-2 combines with J gene TRBJ2-7, with 7 bases identical to TRBD1. This CDR3 spans 13 amino acids. Germline CDR1 is WSHSY and CDR2 is SAAADI. J lost 3 bases, V lost 3 bases, and 2 bases had no gene match. CDR3 DNA sequence: TGCGCCAGCAGTGATTACAGGGGCTACGAGCAGTACTTC. Its translation is CASSDYRGYEQYF.

This clonotype was seen more than once but under ten times. This rearrangement joins TRBV19 to TRBJ2-7; D not resolved. Germline V gives CDR1 LNHDA, CDR2 SQIVND (reference sequence). There are 13 residues in the CDR3. V lost 3 bases and J lost 4, with 10 bases in between. The CDR3: CASSISDLYEQYF. The CDR3 DNA is TGTGCCAGTAGTATCTCTGACCTGTACGAGCAGTACTTC. Together with reference TRBV19 and TRBJ2-7, the CDR3 gives the full variable domain: DGGITQSPKYLFRKEGQNVTLSCEQNLNHDAMYWYRQDPGQGLRLIYYSQIVNDFQKGDIAEGYSVSREKKESFPLTVTSAQKNPTAFYLCASSISDLYEQYFGPGTRLTVT.

V usage is TRBV7-8 and J usage is TRBJ1-1, with D perhaps matching TRBD1 (6 bases). The CDR3 runs 17 residues. Trimming cost V 0 bases and J 1 base, with 15 bases left between them. Germline CDR1 is SGHVS and CDR2 is FQNEAQ. Written as DNA, the CDR3 is TGTGCCAGCAGCTTAGCGTTATCCAGGGGTGAGAACACTGAAGCTTTCTTT. Its protein product is CASSLALSRGENTEAFF.

This clonotype was seen only a few times. The chain carries TRBV7-6 and TRBJ2-7, with 7 bases fitting TRBD1. CDR3 length equals 15 residues. J gave up 1 base and V 6 bases, and 9 bases lay outside the gene matches. The germline CDR1 and CDR2 sequences are SGHVS and FNYEAQ. Here the CDR3 DNA reads TGTGCCAGCAGTTCCAATACGGGACAGTCCTACGAGCAGTACTTC. Amino acids: CASSSNTGQSYEQYF.

This chain joins TRBV2 and TRBJ1-1; no reliable D call. Germline CDR1 SNHLY, CDR2 FYNNEI. CDR3 length: 15 residues. Trimming cost V 7 bases and J 6 bases, with 21 bases left between them. The CDR3 DNA follows: TGTGCCAGCATTGACAATGCAGCGGTTCTCCCTGAAGCTTTCTTT. This codes for CASIDNAAVLPEAFF.

This clonotype has a handful of counts. The CDR3 DNA reads TGTGCCAGCAGCTTTATAGGACTCTACAATGAGCAGTTCTTC. Encoded protein: CASSFIGLYNEQFF. This chain uses TRBV7-2 with TRBJ2-1; possibly TRBD2 for D (5 bases). Germline CDR1 is SGHTA and CDR2 is FQGNSA. This CDR3 comprises 14 residues. Trimming took 3 bases from V and 3 from J, leaving 9 bases between them.

This clonotype came up a few times. The V call is TRBV9, the J call TRBJ2-3; no firm D call. Looked up from germline, CDR1 is SGDLS and CDR2 is YYNGEE. This CDR3 has 16 amino acids. Trimming shortened V by 0 bases and J by 4 bases, and 15 bases separated the two germline ends. The CDR3 reads CASSVELVTLPDTQYF. CDR3 nucleotides: TGTGCCAGCAGCGTAGAGTTGGTAACTCTTCCAGATACGCAGTATTTT. The full variable domain, in which reference TRBV9 and TRBJ2-3 provide the parts outside the CDR3, is DSGVTQTPKHLITATGQRVTLRCSPRSGDLSVYWYQQSLDQGLQFLIQYYNGEERAKGNILERFSAQQFPDLHSELNLSSLELGDSALYFCASSVELVTLPDTQYFGPGTRLTVL.

The chain links TRBV12-3 or TRBV12-4 to TRBJ1-5; D is unresolved. The CDR3 spans 13 residues. The V end was cut by 3 bases, the J end by 6 bases, with 9 bases between. CDR3 DNA sequence: TGTGCCAGCAGTTTTGGAACAAGTCAGCCCCAGCATTTT. Amino acid sequence: CASSFGTSQPQHF.

CDR3 nucleotides: TGTGCCTGGAGTGTATTGGGGACCGGGGAGCTGTTTTTT. Protein: CAWSVLGTGELFF. The chain carries TRBV30 and TRBJ2-2; D is unresolved. CDR1 GTSNPN and CDR2 SVGIG come from the germline V gene (reference sequence). The CDR3 sequence is 13 residues long. Trimming took off 0 bases at V and 5 bases at J, with 7 bases between the two ends.

Only a few counts were recorded for this clonotype. The chain joins TRBV6-5 to TRBJ2-1; a possible D gene is TRBD1 (5 bases). The germline V and J ends were trimmed by 2 bases and 6 bases, with 17 bases remaining between them. This CDR3 has 16 residues. CDR1 and CDR2 (germline): MNHEY, SVGAGI. For the CDR3, the DNA is TGTGCCAGCAGTTACGGAGTAGGGGCCTTGGGCAATGAGCAGTTCTTC. Translation gives CASSYGVGALGNEQFF.

The table lists this clonotype with many counts. The CDR3 sequence: CAGGPGPSGNTIYF. CDR3 DNA sequence: TGTGCCGGTGGACCGGGTCCCTCTGGAAACACCATATATTTT. The chain has TRBV7-8 and TRBJ1-3; D is unresolved. CDR3 length: 14 residues. Germline loops: CDR1 SGHVS, CDR2 FQNEAQ. Trimming pared 11 bases from V and 0 bases from J, leaving 14 bases between.

There are a few counts of this clonotype. This chain links TRBV7-9 with TRBJ2-5, with 12 positions matching TRBD2. The V segment lost 4 bases and the J segment 5 bases; nucleotides outside the gene matches: 11. The germline V gene encodes CDR1 SEHNR and CDR2 FQNEAQ (reference sequence). The length of the CDR3 is 17 residues. The CDR3 DNA is TGTGCCAGCAGCTCCTTACTAGCGGGAGGTCGACGGGAGACCCAGTACTTC. Translation: CASSSLLAGGRRETQYF.

This clonotype was observed many times. The rearrangement joins TRBV7-9 to TRBJ2-3; tentatively, D is TRBD2 (6 bases). Trimming cost V 1 base and J 2 bases, with 19 bases left between them. This CDR3 is 18 amino acids long. Germline CDR1 SEHNR, CDR2 FQNEAQ (reference sequence). The CDR3 coding sequence is TGTGCCAGCAGCTTAGTGGCCGGCGGGGTCTTCCTCACAGATACGCAGTATTTT. Amino acids: CASSLVAGGVFLTDTQYF.

This chain uses TRBV5-5 with TRBJ2-7; 9 bases line up with TRBD1. CDR3 size: 14 residues. The V gene's germline CDR1 is SGHKS and CDR2 YYEKEE (reference sequence). V was pared by 7 bases and J by 9 bases, with 14 bases of the junction left unmatched. The CDR3 nucleotides are TGTGCCAGCGGACTCCGGGACAGGGTCCCCTTGCAGTACTTC. Its protein product is CASGLRDRVPLQYF.